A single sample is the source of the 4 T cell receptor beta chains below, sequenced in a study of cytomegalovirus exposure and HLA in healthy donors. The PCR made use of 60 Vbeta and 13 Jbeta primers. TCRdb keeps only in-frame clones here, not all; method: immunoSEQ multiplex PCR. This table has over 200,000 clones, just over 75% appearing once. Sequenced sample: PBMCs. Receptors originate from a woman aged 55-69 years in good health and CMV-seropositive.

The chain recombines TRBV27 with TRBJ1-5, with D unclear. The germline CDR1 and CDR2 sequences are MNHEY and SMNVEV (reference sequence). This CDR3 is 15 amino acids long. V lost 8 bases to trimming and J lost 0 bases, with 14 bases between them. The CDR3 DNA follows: TGTGCCAGCGGCAAACTTCAGGTTAGCAATCAGCCCCAGCATTTT. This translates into CASGKLQVSNQPQHF.

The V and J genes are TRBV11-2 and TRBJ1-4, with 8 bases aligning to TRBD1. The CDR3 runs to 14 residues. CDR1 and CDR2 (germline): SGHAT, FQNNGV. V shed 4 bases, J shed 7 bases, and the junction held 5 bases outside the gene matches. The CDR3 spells CASSSDREGEKLFF. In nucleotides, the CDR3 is TGTGCCAGCAGCTCGGACAGGGAGGGTGAAAAACTGTTTTTT.

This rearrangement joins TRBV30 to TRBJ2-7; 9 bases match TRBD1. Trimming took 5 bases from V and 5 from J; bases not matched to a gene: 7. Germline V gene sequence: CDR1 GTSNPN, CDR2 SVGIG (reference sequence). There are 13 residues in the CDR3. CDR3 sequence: CAWSGTGIHEQYF. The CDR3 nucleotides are TGTGCCTGGTCCGGGACAGGGATCCACGAGCAGTACTTC.

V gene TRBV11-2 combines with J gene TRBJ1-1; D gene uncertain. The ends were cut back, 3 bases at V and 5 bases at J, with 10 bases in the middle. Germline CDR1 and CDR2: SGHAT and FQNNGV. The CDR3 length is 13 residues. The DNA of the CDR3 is TGTGCCAGCAGCTTTTCAGAGGGAACTGAAGCTTTCTTT. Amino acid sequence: CASSFSEGTEAFF. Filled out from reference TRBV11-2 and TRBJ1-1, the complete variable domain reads EAGVAQSPRYKIIEKRQSVAFWCNPISGHATLYWYQQILGQGPKLLIQFQNNGVVDDSQLPKDRFSAERLKGVDSTLKIQPAKLEDSAVYLCASSFSEGTEAFFGQGTRLTVV.